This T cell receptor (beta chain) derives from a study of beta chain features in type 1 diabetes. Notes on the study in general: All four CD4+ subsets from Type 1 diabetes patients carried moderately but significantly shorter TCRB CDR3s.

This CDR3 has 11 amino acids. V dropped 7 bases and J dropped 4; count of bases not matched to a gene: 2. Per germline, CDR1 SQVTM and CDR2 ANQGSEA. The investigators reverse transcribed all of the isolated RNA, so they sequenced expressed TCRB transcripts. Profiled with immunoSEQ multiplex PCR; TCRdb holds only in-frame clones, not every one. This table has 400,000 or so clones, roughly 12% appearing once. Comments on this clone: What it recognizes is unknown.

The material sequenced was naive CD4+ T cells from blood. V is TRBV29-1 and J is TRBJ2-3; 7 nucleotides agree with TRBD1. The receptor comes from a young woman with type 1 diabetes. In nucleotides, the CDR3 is TGCAGCGGTCAGGGGGCAGATACGCAGTATTTT. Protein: CSGQGADTQYF.